The present TCR beta chain was sequenced within a study of brain T cells in children with intractable seizures. V lost 4 bases and J 0 bases, leaving 11 bases between the germline ends. The CDR3 runs 14 residues. The germline gives CDR1 SGHDT, CDR2 YYEEEE. Assay: immunoSEQ multiplex PCR; the TCRdb copy retains only in-frame clones and omits some. This table has 110,000 or so clones, 94% appearing once. The sequenced cases were selected for having the highest brain T cell transcript signatures. Patients received at least one anti-epileptic drug before surgery. Findings and caveats of the study: HCMV serostatus was not known, and viral specificity came from CDR3 similarity only.

A word on this clone: Its antigen is unidentified.

The sample in question was peripheral blood, obtained at surgery. The V call is TRBV5-6, the J call TRBJ2-7, with D perhaps TRBD1 (5 bases). The receptor was derived from a boy in the first two years of life with hemimegalencephaly and intractable seizures. The CDR3 DNA follows: TGTGCCAGCAGCCCGGACATCTCCTCCTACGAGCAGTACTTC. This encodes CASSPDISSYEQYF.